These 18 T cell receptor beta chains came from one sample sequenced in a study of OX40 agonist ivuxolimab in advanced cancers. The table came from immunoSEQ multiplex PCR; TCRdb's copy has only in-frame clones and leaves some out. This table holds 80,000 to 90,000 clones, around 84% found once. The starting material was CD4+ or CD8+ T cells sorted from blood, obtained in a trial of the OX40 agonist ivuxolimab. The receptor source for this set is an adult with an advanced solid tumor such as melanoma, head and neck, liver or kidney cancer.

Many counts were recorded for this clone. V usage is TRBV30 and J usage is TRBJ2-1; possible D gene TRBD2, 5 bases. The CDR3 has 13 amino acids. Between the trimmed V and J ends, which lost 8 bases and 5 bases, there was a span of 16 bases. Germline values: CDR1 GTSNPN, CDR2 SVGIG (reference sequence). This CDR3 reads CARTGDYHNEQFF. The CDR3, as DNA: TGTGCCCGGACTGGCGACTACCACAATGAGCAGTTCTTC. Based on the CDR3 plus reference TRBV30 and TRBJ2-1, the full variable domain is SQTIHQWPATLVQPVGSPLSLECTVEGTSNPNLYWYRQAAGRGLQLLFYSVGIGQISSEVPQNLSASRPQDRQFILSSKKLLLSDSGFYLCARTGDYHNEQFFGPGTRLTVL.

The CDR3: CAWGPGNGNQPQHF. CDR3 nucleotides: TGTGCCTGGGGTCCAGGGAACGGCAATCAGCCCCAGCATTTT. This sequence joins TRBV30 and TRBJ1-5; D possibly corresponds to TRBD1 (5 bases). CDR3 length: 14 residues. V was clipped by 5 bases and J by 2 bases, with 13 bases between them. The V gene's germline CDR1 is GTSNPN and CDR2 SVGIG (reference sequence).

As DNA, the CDR3 is TGTGCCAGCAGCTCGGACAGGGGATGGGGAAACACCATATATTTT. This encodes CASSSDRGWGNTIYF. This chain uses TRBV5-4 with TRBJ1-3; TRBD1 matches at 9 bases. Trimming took 3 bases from V and 4 from J; bases not matched to a gene: 5. This CDR3 has 15 amino acids. Germline V gene data show CDR1 as SGHNT and CDR2 as YYREEE (reference sequence).

The sample holds many counts of this clone. This CDR3 is also generated by other DNA sequences in the sample. The chain joins TRBV18 to TRBJ1-2; no firm D call. The V gene lost 8 bases and the J gene lost 5 bases, with 15 bases spanning the gap. The germline V gene has CDR1 KGHSH and CDR2 LQKENI. This CDR3 comprises 13 residues. The CDR3 loop is CASSEGGRYGYTF. The DNA of the CDR3 is TGTGCCAGCAGCGAGGGCGGACGGTATGGCTACACCTTC.

The chain is built from TRBV2 and TRBJ2-3; TRBD1 matches at 10 bases. Germline CDR1 reads SNHLY; CDR2 reads FYNNEI. J gave up 5 bases and V 5 bases, and 4 bases lay outside the gene matches. This CDR3 contains 14 residues. CDR3 in amino acids: CASSPGTGVDTQYF. DNA of the CDR3: TGTGCCAGCAGTCCCGGGACAGGGGTAGATACGCAGTATTTT.

This clone was detected only once. The rearrangement joins TRBV6-1 to TRBJ1-2; D perhaps matches TRBD1 (5 bases). CDR3 length: 11 amino acids. Germline values: CDR1 MNHNS, CDR2 SASEGT. V shed 6 bases and J shed 11 bases, with 13 bases lying between them. DNA of the CDR3: TGTGCCAGCAGGCGGGACGCTCTATACACCTTC. Encoded protein: CASRRDALYTF.

The rearrangement links TRBV11-2 to TRBJ1-1; D unresolved. The germline gives CDR1 SGHAT, CDR2 FQNNGV. This CDR3 spans 12 amino acids. V lost 5 bases, J lost 7 bases, and 11 bases lay in between. CDR3 residues: CASSRSSLEAFF. In nucleotides, the CDR3 is TGTGCCAGCAGCCGGTCAAGTCTTGAAGCTTTCTTT.

The chain recombines TRBV4-3 with TRBJ1-3; D call uncertain. This CDR3 has 15 residues. The V and J ends lost 0 bases and 0 bases respectively, with 6 bases between them. Germline loops: CDR1 LGHNA, CDR2 YSLEER. The chain's CDR3 is CASSQDPSSGNTIYF. As DNA, the CDR3 is TGCGCCAGCAGCCAAGATCCAAGCTCTGGAAACACCATATATTTT.

The genes are TRBV15 and TRBJ1-6; no clear D. This CDR3 spans 13 amino acids. Germline V gene data show CDR1 as LNHNV and CDR2 as YYDKDF (reference sequence). Trimming shortened V by 1 base and J by 8 bases, and 6 bases separated the two germline ends. CDR3 bases: TGTGCCACCAGCAGAGTAGCCGATTCACCCCTCCACTTT. Amino acids: CATSRVADSPLHF.

This clone was seen just once. The chain uses TRBV7-2 and TRBJ2-7, with a possible D match to TRBD2 (5 bases). Germline V gene lookup returns CDR1 SGHTA and CDR2 FQGNSA. This CDR3 has 12 amino acids. Trimming left V 4 bases short and J 7 bases short, with 11 bases between. The CDR3 loop reads CASSWSSGEQYF. CDR3 DNA sequence: TGTGCCAGCAGCTGGTCATCGGGAGAGCAGTACTTC.

V is TRBV19 and J is TRBJ2-7; D remains ambiguous. Germline V CDR1 and CDR2: LNHDA, SQIVND (reference sequence). The V gene lost 5 bases and the J gene lost 3 bases, with 11 bases spanning the gap. This CDR3 comprises 13 residues. The CDR3 nucleotides are TGTGCCAGTAGTCGGGCGGAAAGCTACGAGCAGTACTTC. This translates into CASSRAESYEQYF. Together with reference TRBV19 and TRBJ2-7, the CDR3 gives the full variable domain: DGGITQSPKYLFRKEGQNVTLSCEQNLNHDAMYWYRQDPGQGLRLIYYSQIVNDFQKGDIAEGYSVSREKKESFPLTVTSAQKNPTAFYLCASSRAESYEQYFGPGTRLTVT.

To note about this clone: At one end, the junction sequence differs from germline, possibly due to a read error. V usage is TRBV7-7 and J usage is TRBJ2-7, with 8 positions matching TRBD2. The CDR3 spans 13 residues. Germline CDR1 SSHAT, CDR2 FNYEAQ (reference sequence). CDR3 nucleotides: TGTGCTAGCAGCCGGGGGGGGAGGGACGAGCAGTACTTC. Its translation is CASSRGGRDEQYF.

V gene TRBV7-2 combines with J gene TRBJ1-5; 8 bases are shared with TRBD1. CDR1 and CDR2 (germline): SGHTA, FQGNSA. This CDR3 spans 15 amino acids. V gave up 2 bases and J gave up 1 base; unmatched junction bases: 1. CDR3 coding DNA: TGTGCCAGCAGCTTACAGGGGGCAAGCAATCAGCCCCAGCATTTT. Translation: CASSLQGASNQPQHF.

J is TRBJ2-2 and V is TRBV10-3; the D call may be TRBD1 or TRBD2 (5 bases each). V was clipped by 10 bases and J by 3 bases, with 15 bases between them. The germline gives CDR1 ENHRY, CDR2 SYGVKD. The CDR3 spans 14 residues. The CDR3 protein is CATMGPRDTGELFF. The CDR3 bases are TGTGCCACCATGGGACCCCGGGACACCGGGGAGCTGTTTTTT.

This clone has a single count. This chain's CDR3 is CASSGQGDNSPLHF. The CDR3 DNA is TGTGCCAGCAGCGGACAGGGGGATAATTCACCCCTCCACTTT. V and J are TRBV6-6 and TRBJ1-6, with 10 bases fitting TRBD1. CDR3 length: 14 amino acids. Germline loops: CDR1 MNHNY, CDR2 SVGAGI (reference sequence). V trimming: 6 bases; J trimming: 5 bases; junction bases outside the gene matches: 1.

This sequence joins TRBV5-6 and TRBJ2-7; D gene uncertain. This CDR3 has 14 residues. V was clipped by 0 bases and J by 2 bases, with 9 bases between them. Germline V gene sequence: CDR1 SGHDT, CDR2 YYEEEE. The CDR3 coding sequence is TGTGCCAGCAGCTTGGTAGGCAGCCCCTACGAGCAGTACTTC. Amino acids: CASSLVGSPYEQYF.

The chain employs TRBV4-2 and TRBJ2-1; D uncertain. V was clipped by 0 bases and J by 6 bases, with 9 bases between them. Germline CDR1 is LGHNA and CDR2 is YNFKEQ. CDR3 length: 14 amino acids. The CDR3 here is CASSQDPQTNEQFF. Here the CDR3 DNA reads TGTGCCAGCAGCCAAGATCCTCAAACCAATGAGCAGTTCTTC.

In this sample, this clone turned up a few times. The J gene is TRBJ1-6, the V gene TRBV7-2; no reliable D call. The V end was cut by 1 base, the J end by 7 bases, with 8 bases between. The length of the CDR3 is 14 residues. The germline V gene encodes CDR1 SGHTA and CDR2 FQGNSA. As DNA, the CDR3 is TGTGCCAGCAGCTTAGTGGGGAGGAATTCACCCCTCCACTTT. Translation: CASSLVGRNSPLHF.